This T cell receptor beta chain derives from a study of OX40 agonist ivuxolimab in advanced cancers. Study as a whole: Intravenous ivuxolimab at 0.01 to 10 mg/kg was given to patients every 2 weeks.

The V end was cut by 5 bases, the J end by 5 bases, with 13 bases between. Germline CDR1 SEHNR, CDR2 FQNEAQ (reference sequence). This CDR3 is 13 amino acids long. The protocol was immunoSEQ multiplex PCR, while the TCRdb copy is restricted to in-frame clones and leaves out a portion. The sample yields more than 25,000 clones, approximately 84% seen once. Note on this clone: Its antigen is currently unknown.

Findings of the study overall: The study observed clonal expansion of CD4+ and CD8+ blood T cells by week 6 at 0.1 to 3.0 mg/kg. Those patients achieving a partial response at 0.1-3.0 mg/kg showed among the lowest clonal expansion. Fewer expanded clones were found on average in CD4+ than in CD8+ T cells.

The sequenced sample was CD4+ or CD8+ T cells sorted from blood, obtained in a trial of the OX40 agonist ivuxolimab. The chain links TRBV7-9 to TRBJ2-7; a possible D gene is TRBD1 (6 bases). This sequence was found in an adult with an advanced solid tumor such as melanoma, head and neck, liver or kidney cancer. The CDR3 here is CASSGGGPDEQYF. As DNA, the CDR3 is TGTGCCAGCAGCGGTGGGGGCCCCGACGAGCAGTACTTC.